These 21 T cell receptor beta chains came from one sample sequenced in a study of graft-versus-host responses after intestinal transplantation. Antigens of these TCRs are unknown. Repertoires were generated with immunoSEQ multiplex PCR, while TCRdb's copy carries only in-frame clones and drops some. The sample includes approximately 94,000 clones, roughly 84% seen only once; the top ten take over 0.75%. This specimen consisted of unstimulated CD4+ T cells sorted from spleen or lymph node cells, obtained before transplant. The receptors were sampled from a human donor who was the organ donor for an intestinal transplant.

V is TRBV20-1 and J is TRBJ2-7; D not resolved. Trimming took 6 bases from V and 1 from J, leaving 7 bases between them. This CDR3 is built from 11 residues. Germline assignment: CDR1 DFQATT and CDR2 SNEGSKA (reference sequence). CDR3 bases: TGCAGTGCAGTGGGGTCCTACGAGCAGTACTTC. Translating it yields CSAVGSYEQYF.

In this sample, this clone turned up once. The V gene is TRBV27, the J gene TRBJ2-2, with D unclear. V lost 3 bases, J lost 3 bases, and 5 bases lay in between. The CDR3 runs to 13 residues. Looked up from germline, CDR1 is MNHEY and CDR2 is SMNVEV (reference sequence). CDR3 DNA sequence: TGTGCCAGCAGTTTCATTTACACCGGGGAGCTGTTTTTT. Protein sequence: CASSFIYTGELFF.

J is TRBJ2-5 and V is TRBV18; TRBD1 agrees at 11 bases. V lost 6 bases and J lost 2; bases outside the gene matches: 5. Germline-derived CDR1 and CDR2 are KGHSH and LQKENI. The CDR3 consists of 15 residues. The CDR3 sequence: CASSPDRGRQETQYF. The CDR3 nucleotides read TGTGCCAGCTCCCCGGACAGGGGGCGGCAAGAGACCCAGTACTTC.

The chain uses TRBV18 and TRBJ1-2; perhaps TRBD1 as D (5 bases). CDR1 and CDR2 from the germline V gene are KGHSH and LQKENI. This CDR3 contains 16 residues. Trimming took 3 bases from V and 4 from J, leaving 18 bases between them. The CDR3 DNA reads TGTGCCAGCTCACCTTCCCCGGACGGACAAGTCTATGGCTACACCTTC. Its translation: CASSPSPDGQVYGYTF.

The chain joins TRBV20-1 to TRBJ2-7; 8 nucleotides match TRBD2. The CDR3 contains 11 residues. V trimming: 2 bases; J trimming: 7 bases; junction bases outside the gene matches: 1. From germline, CDR1 is DFQATT and CDR2 SNEGSKA (reference sequence). CDR3 DNA sequence: TGCAGTGCTAGACTAGCGGGTGAGCAGTACTTC. This sequence encodes CSARLAGEQYF.

The chain links TRBV6-1 to TRBJ1-5; D is uncertain. Trimming removed 5 bases from V and 4 bases from J, with 12 bases in between. Germline-derived CDR1 and CDR2 are MNHNS and SASEGT. This CDR3 comprises 14 residues. DNA for the CDR3: TGTGCCAGCAGTAGTTTTACAGTTAATCAGCCCCAGCATTTT. This translates into CASSSFTVNQPQHF.

The J gene is TRBJ2-2, the V gene TRBV7-2, with 10 bases identical to TRBD2. Germline assignment: CDR1 SGHTA and CDR2 FQGNSA. The V gene end was trimmed by 1 base and the J gene end by 9 bases; junction bases not matched to a gene: 5. CDR3 length: 15 amino acids. Written as DNA, the CDR3 is TGTGCCAGCAGCTTAGAAGCGGGGGGGAACCGGGAGCTGTTTTTT. Protein sequence: CASSLEAGGNRELFF.

This chain joins TRBV27 and TRBJ1-6; D gene uncertain. The CDR3 loop spans 13 amino acids. Deletions cut 0 bases from V and 6 bases from J, with 3 bases between. In germline, CDR1 is MNHEY, CDR2 SMNVEV (reference sequence). The chain's CDR3 is CASSLSFNSPLHF. The CDR3 nucleotides read TGTGCCAGCAGTTTATCGTTTAATTCACCCCTCCACTTT.

CDR3 DNA sequence: TGTGCCAGCAGTCTTGCGGGGGGCCCAAACAATGAGCAGTTCTTC. This encodes CASSLAGGPNNEQFF. This chain links TRBV6-5 with TRBJ2-1; 8 nucleotides agree with TRBD2. Trimming took 5 bases from V and 5 from J; bases not matched to a gene: 8. The CDR3 is made up of 15 amino acids. The V gene's germline CDR1 is MNHEY and CDR2 SVGAGI.

V gene TRBV11-2 combines with J gene TRBJ1-4; D may be TRBD1 (6 bases). Per germline, CDR1 SGHAT and CDR2 FQNNGV. The CDR3 runs 18 residues. V was pared by 5 bases and J by 0 bases, with 19 bases between. CDR3 sequence (DNA): TGTGCCAGCAGCCTACCAACAGGGTTCTCGTCAACTAATGAAAAACTGTTTTTT. Translation: CASSLPTGFSSTNEKLFF.

This chain links TRBV4-1 with TRBJ1-1; D might be TRBD1 (6 bases). This CDR3 is 17 amino acids long. Germline V CDR1 and CDR2: MGHRA, YSYEKL. The V end lost 3 bases, the J end lost 0 bases, and 17 bases lay between the germline ends. CDR3 in DNA: TGCGCCAGCAGCCACTTCCCCCGGGGGCGTGTGAACACTGAAGCTTTCTTT. This codes for CASSHFPRGRVNTEAFF.

This chain connects TRBV4-1 to TRBJ2-5; a possible D gene is TRBD2 (5 bases). From germline, CDR1 is MGHRA and CDR2 YSYEKL. Trimming cost V 1 base and J 5 bases, with 20 bases left between them. This CDR3 spans 17 amino acids. CDR3: CASSQGYSAGMGETQYF. DNA for the CDR3: TGCGCCAGCAGCCAAGGATATAGCGCGGGTATGGGGGAGACCCAGTACTTC.

This chain joins TRBV6-1 and TRBJ1-1; the D gene is possibly TRBD1 (6 bases). V was cut by 4 bases and J by 3 bases, with 9 bases left in between. The CDR3 length is 13 residues. Germline lookup yields CDR1 MNHNS and CDR2 SASEGT. CDR3 residues: CASSGQAYTEAFF. DNA of the CDR3: TGTGCCAGCAGTGGACAGGCTTACACTGAAGCTTTCTTT.

This chain connects TRBV18 to TRBJ1-1; possible D gene TRBD1, 6 bases. CDR3 length: 14 residues. CDR1 KGHSH and CDR2 LQKENI come from the germline V gene. V was cut by 3 bases and J by 1 base, with 9 bases left in between. The CDR3 spells CASSPTGANTEAFF. The CDR3 nucleotides read TGTGCCAGCTCACCCACGGGGGCGAACACTGAAGCTTTCTTT. The variable domain in full, with the rest retrieved from reference TRBV18 and TRBJ1-1, is NAGVMQNPRHLVRRRGQEARLRCSPMKGHSHVYWYRQLPEEGLKFMVYLQKENIIDESGMPKERFSAEFPKEGPSILRIQQVVRGDSAAYFCASSPTGANTEAFFGQGTRLTVV.

The J gene is TRBJ1-2, the V gene TRBV4-2, with 8 bases that match TRBD1. Unmatched junction bases numbered 8, after V lost 0 bases and J lost 2 bases. The CDR3 has 17 residues. Germline CDR1 and CDR2: LGHNA and YNFKEQ. CDR3 amino acids: CASSQDPTGASNYGYTF. For the CDR3, the DNA is TGTGCCAGCAGCCAAGATCCGACAGGGGCATCAAACTATGGCTACACCTTC.

This chain uses TRBV19 with TRBJ1-1; D is undetermined. Trimming took 6 bases from V and 3 from J, leaving 11 bases between them. There are 13 residues in the CDR3. Germline CDR1 LNHDA, CDR2 SQIVND (reference sequence). CDR3 bases: TGTGCCAGTAGCAACAGAGCCTACACTGAAGCTTTCTTT. It codes for CASSNRAYTEAFF.

This clone was counted a few times. The CDR3 nucleotides read TGTGCCAGCAGCGCGACAGGGGGCAGTTCACCCCTCCACTTT. Translation gives CASSATGGSSPLHF. V and J are TRBV11-2 and TRBJ1-6; 10 bases are shared with TRBD1. Losses at the gene ends were 5 bases for V and 9 bases for J; bases not matched to a gene: 4. The CDR3 is 14 amino acids. The germline CDR1 and CDR2 sequences are SGHAT and FQNNGV.

The V call is TRBV25-1, the J call TRBJ2-3; 9 bases align to TRBD2. This CDR3 contains 16 residues. V lost 4 bases and J lost 4; bases outside the gene matches: 9. Germline lookup yields CDR1 MGHDK and CDR2 SYGVNS. The CDR3 loop reads CASSARVAGVADTQYF. The CDR3 nucleotides are TGTGCCAGCAGTGCGCGGGTAGCGGGGGTGGCAGATACGCAGTATTTT.

The chain couples TRBV28 to TRBJ1-6, with TRBD1 as a possible D gene (6 bases). V lost 5 bases and J 4 bases, leaving 12 bases between the germline ends. The CDR3 loop spans 15 amino acids. Germline V gene data show CDR1 as MDHEN and CDR2 as SYDVKM. The CDR3 region has the DNA TGTGCCAGCAGTCCCGGGACACTATATAATTCACCCCTCCACTTT. It specifies CASSPGTLYNSPLHF.

V gene TRBV30 combines with J gene TRBJ2-2; 9 positions match TRBD2. Unmatched junction bases numbered 2, after V lost 4 bases and J lost 5 bases. In germline, CDR1 is GTSNPN, CDR2 SVGIG (reference sequence). The CDR3 is 13 residues long. The CDR3 DNA reads TGTGCCTGGACTAGCGGGGTGACCGGGGAGCTGTTTTTT. This gives the protein CAWTSGVTGELFF.

The chain uses TRBV28 and TRBJ2-7, with D unresolved. The CDR3 length is 18 residues. In germline, CDR1 is MDHEN, CDR2 SYDVKM. Trimming cost V 3 bases and J 3 bases, with 24 bases left between them. CDR3 in amino acids: CASSFVLILNPGGYEQYF. The CDR3 nucleotides are TGTGCCAGCAGTTTTGTTTTAATCCTGAACCCAGGTGGCTACGAGCAGTACTTC.